Listed below are T cell receptor beta chains from one sample, sequenced in a study of ipilimumab plus nivolumab after autologous stem cell transplantation. Measured with immunoSEQ multiplex PCR; TCRdb has only the in-frame clones, and not every one. The profile shows 15,000 to 20,000 clones, around 81% of them singletons. Material: PBMCs, obtained in a trial of ipilimumab plus nivolumab as post-transplant consolidation. These receptors came from a male donor with diffuse large B-cell lymphoma. CDR3s include the opening cysteine and the closing phenylalanine or tryptophan. D genes are given only for firm matches. Clone size is not always given. Where it is, it says once, few, many or a class for expanded clones.

clone_size j_call v_call d_call cdr3_nt cdr3_aa
. TRBJ2-7 TRBV7-9 . TGTGCCAGCAGCTCCCCGGAGGGAGGCGAGCAGTACTTC CASSSPEGGEQYF
. TRBJ2-3 TRBV6-6 TRBD2 TGTGCCAGCAGTCGTATGAGGGCTAGCGGGGGGGATACGCAGTATTTT CASSRMRASGGDTQYF
. TRBJ2-7 TRBV18 TRBD2 TGTGCCAGCTCACCACAGAGTCTCTACGGGACTAGCGGGGGCGAGCAGTACTTC CASSPQSLYGTSGGEQYF
. TRBJ2-3 TRBV15 TRBD1 TGTGCCACCAGCACAAATGGACAGGGGGCATCAGCGGGGGGCGGCACAGATACGCAGTATTTT CATSTNGQGASAGGGTDTQYF
. TRBJ1-4 TRBV11-2 TRBD1 TGTGCCAGCAGCTTCACAGGGGGAGCAACTAATGAAAAACTGTTTTTT CASSFTGGATNEKLFF
. TRBJ2-1 TRBV13 . TGTGCCAGCAGCTCACGGGGCGGCCCGGCTAGGGATGAGCAGTTCTTC CASSSRGGPARDEQFF
. TRBJ1-4 TRBV4-1 TRBD1 TGCGCCAGCAGTCGAGGGGGCCGGGAAAAACTGTTTTTT CASSRGGREKLFF
. TRBJ1-1 TRBV5-4 . TGTGCCAGCAGCGTGGCCCCGAACACTGAAGCTTTCTTT CASSVAPNTEAFF
. TRBJ1-4 TRBV20-1 . TGCAGTGCTAGAGAAGCCGAAAAACTGTTTTTT CSAREAEKLFF
large TRBJ1-2 TRBV7-9 . TGTGCCAGCAGCTTAGGGCTGCCAGTCGGCTACACCTTC CASSLGLPVGYTF
few TRBJ1-1 TRBV7-9 . TGTGCCAGCGTTAGGTCGAACACTGAAGCTTTCTTT CASVRSNTEAFF
. TRBJ1-5 TRBV7-2 . TGTGCCAGCAGCCCTCAAGGGGGGGCGCCTCACAATCAGCCCCAGCATTTT CASSPQGGAPHNQPQHF
. TRBJ1-2 TRBV28 . TGTGCCAGCAGGACCCCCATTGGGACTAACTATGGCTACACCTTC CASRTPIGTNYGYTF
. TRBJ2-5 TRBV19 TRBD2 TGTGCCAGTAGTCTAGCGGAGGGGGAGACCCAGTACTTC CASSLAEGETQYF
. TRBJ2-5 TRBV4-3 TRBD1 TGCGCCAGCAGCCAAGAAACGTTTGGGACAGCTCAAGAGACCCAGTACTTC CASSQETFGTAQETQYF
. TRBJ1-5 TRBV15 . TGTGCCACCAGCAGAGAGTTACAGGGTAATCAGCCCCAGCATTTT CATSRELQGNQPQHF
. TRBJ2-7 TRBV5-4 . TGTGCCAGCAACCTGTTGGGTAACGAGCAGTACTTC CASNLLGNEQYF
. TRBJ2-7 TRBV27 . TGTGCCAGCAGTTTAAGCGGGTACGAGCAGTACTTC CASSLSGYEQYF
. TRBJ2-5 TRBV11-2 . TGTGCCAGCAGCTTAGGTTCGGAAGAGACCCAGTACTTC CASSLGSEETQYF
once TRBJ2-5 TRBV7-9 TRBD1 TGTGCCAGCAGCTCGGTACAGGGGATAGCAGCGACCCAGTACTTC CASSSVQGIAATQYF
few TRBJ1-5 TRBV12-5 . TGTGCTAGTGGTTTTGGGTATGCGAATCAGCCCCAGCATTTT CASGFGYANQPQHF
. TRBJ2-5 TRBV10-3 TRBD1 TGTGCCACCGAACCGGGACAGGGGAACGAGGAGACCCAGTACTTC CATEPGQGNEETQYF
. TRBJ1-2 TRBV6-5 . TGTGCCAGCAGTTTGCGGGGTCCGGGTGGCTACACCTTC CASSLRGPGGYTF
large TRBJ2-3 TRBV4-3 . TGCGCCAGCAGCCAAGACGATGCGGCGACAGATACGCAGTATTTT CASSQDDAATDTQYF
. TRBJ2-3 TRBV7-5 . TGTCCCGGCCGGGGGGAGGGGGATACGCAGTATTTT CPGRGEGDTQYF
. TRBJ1-5 TRBV7-2 TRBD1 TGTGCCAGCAGCTTAGGGGCAGGGGGGTTTGGCAATCAGCCCCAGCATTTT CASSLGAGGFGNQPQHF
. TRBJ2-3 TRBV10-2 . TGCGCCAGCAGTGCTAGCACAGATACGCAGTATTTT CASSASTDTQYF
. TRBJ2-1 TRBV11-2 . TGTGCCAGCAGCAAAAACAGGGGGGGGAACAATGAGCAGTTCTTC CASSKNRGGNNEQFF
few TRBJ2-3 TRBV7-2 . TGTGCCAGCAGTTCCTCTCACACTAGCACAGATACGCAGTATTTT CASSSSHTSTDTQYF
. TRBJ2-5 TRBV15 TRBD1 TGTGCCACCAGCAGAGCTGCGACAGGGGGCGAGACCCAGTACTTC CATSRAATGGETQYF
. TRBJ1-2 TRBV10-3 . TGTGCCATCAGTGGGGGAGACTATGGCTACACCTTC CAISGGDYGYTF
. TRBJ2-5 TRBV30 TRBD1 TGTGCCTGGGACAGGGGGCGCCTGGAGACCCAGTACTTC CAWDRGRLETQYF
medium-sized TRBJ1-5 TRBV6-5 . TGTGCCAGCAGTTACACGGGTCAGCCCCAGCATTTT CASSYTGQPQHF
. TRBJ2-3 TRBV18 . TGTGCCAGCTCACTCGGTCCCCCGGAGGGTGGCACAGATACGCAGTATTTT CASSLGPPEGGTDTQYF
. TRBJ2-7 TRBV5-1 . TGCGCCAGCAGCTCACAACAGGGTAGCGAGCAGTACTTC CASSSQQGSEQYF
few TRBJ1-1 TRBV18 . TGTGCCAGCTCAAGCAGGGGTGGAACTGAAGCTTTCTTT CASSSRGGTEAFF
. TRBJ1-5 TRBV30 . TGTGCCTGGAGTGTAGGGGCAGATCAGCCCCAGCATTTT CAWSVGADQPQHF
. TRBJ1-5 TRBV19 . TGTGCCAGTAGTCCCCTTGACAGAAGCAATCAGCCCCAGCATTTT CASSPLDRSNQPQHF
. TRBJ1-2 TRBV18 . TGTGCCAGCTCCCAAGCGACCGGGTTCGACTATGGCTACACCTTC CASSQATGFDYGYTF
once TRBJ1-2 TRBV5-1 . TGCGCCAGCAGCTTGGGCGGGGTTGACTATGGCTACACCTTC CASSLGGVDYGYTF
. TRBJ2-3 TRBV4-3 . TGCGCCAGCAGCCAAGACCCACACACAGATACGCAGTATTTT CASSQDPHTDTQYF
. TRBJ2-3 TRBV19 . TGTGCCAGTAGTACCGGCAGGGATACGCAGTATTTT CASSTGRDTQYF
. TRBJ1-6 TRBV30 TRBD1 TGTGCCTGGAGTCCGGGACAGGGGTATGATTCACCCCTCCACTTT CAWSPGQGYDSPLHF
. TRBJ1-6 TRBV27 TRBD1 TGTGCCAGCAGAGGACAGGGTGGGAGGTCACCCCTCCACTTT CASRGQGGRSPLHF
. TRBJ2-3 TRBV4-2 . TGTGCCAGCAGCCAAGATAGGGAGACCAGGTCGCAGTATTTT CASSQDRETRSQYF
. TRBJ1-1 TRBV6-7 . TGTGCCAGCAGAAATGAAGCTTTCTTT CASRNEAFF
. TRBJ2-7 TRBV28 . TGTGCCAGCAGCCTATACGAGCAGTACTTC CASSLYEQYF
. TRBJ2-7 TRBV5-5 TRBD1 TGTGCCAGCAGCTTGGAAGGGGACAGTTTCTACGAGCAGTACTTC CASSLEGDSFYEQYF
. TRBJ2-2 TRBV5-4 . TGTGCCAGCAGCTTGGGGGGCCCAACGAACACCGGGGAGCTGTTTTTT CASSLGGPTNTGELFF
. TRBJ2-5 TRBV7-2 TRBD1 TGTGCCAGCAGCCCTAGGGACAGGAGATCTCAAGAGACCCAGTACTTC CASSPRDRRSQETQYF
. TRBJ1-1 TRBV5-1 TRBD1 TGCGCCAGCGGGCAGGGGGGACAGACCATGAACACTGAAGCTTTCTTT CASGQGGQTMNTEAFF
. TRBJ2-7 TRBV4-1 TRBD2 TGCGCCAGCAGCCAAGAGCCGGGGGGATCCTACGAGCAGTACTTC CASSQEPGGSYEQYF
. TRBJ2-3 TRBV7-2 . TGTGCCAGCAGCTTAGCCCGGGGAAGAGATACGCAGTATTTT CASSLARGRDTQYF
. TRBJ1-3 TRBV30 . TGTGCCTGGAGTACTCCGCGGGACTCATGGAGATCTGGAAACACCATATATTTT CAWSTPRDSWRSGNTIYF
. TRBJ2-1 TRBV9 TRBD1 TGTGCCAGCAGCCCAACTCTTGGGACAGGGTACTACAATGAGCAGTTCTTC CASSPTLGTGYYNEQFF
. TRBJ1-2 TRBV27 . TGTGCCAGCAGTTTCTACGGTAACTATGGCTACACCTTC CASSFYGNYGYTF
few TRBJ1-1 TRBV6-5 . TGTGCCAGCAGTTACGAGGCAGCCAAAATGAACACTGAAGCTTTCTTT CASSYEAAKMNTEAFF
few TRBJ1-6 TRBV9 TRBD1 TGTGCCAGCAGCGTGACAGGGCTTAATTCACCCCTCCACTTT CASSVTGLNSPLHF
. TRBJ2-5 TRBV7-9 . TGTGCCAGCAGCGATACAGGGAGTGGGGAGACCCAGTACTTC CASSDTGSGETQYF